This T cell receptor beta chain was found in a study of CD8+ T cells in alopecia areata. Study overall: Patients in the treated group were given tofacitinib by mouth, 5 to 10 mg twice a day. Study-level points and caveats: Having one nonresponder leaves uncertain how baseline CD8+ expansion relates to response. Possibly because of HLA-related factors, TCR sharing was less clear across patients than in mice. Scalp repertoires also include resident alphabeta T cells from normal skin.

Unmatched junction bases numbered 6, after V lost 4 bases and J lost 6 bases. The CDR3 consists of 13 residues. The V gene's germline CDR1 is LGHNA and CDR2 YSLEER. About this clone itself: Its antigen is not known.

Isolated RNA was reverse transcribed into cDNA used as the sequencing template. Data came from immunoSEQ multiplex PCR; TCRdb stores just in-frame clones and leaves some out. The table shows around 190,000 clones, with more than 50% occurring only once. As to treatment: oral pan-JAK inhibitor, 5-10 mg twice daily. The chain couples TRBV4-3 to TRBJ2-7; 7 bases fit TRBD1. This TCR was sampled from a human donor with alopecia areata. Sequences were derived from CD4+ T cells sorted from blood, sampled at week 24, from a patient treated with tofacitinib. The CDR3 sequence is CASSPTGVSEQYF. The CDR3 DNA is TGCGCCAGCAGCCCCACAGGGGTAAGCGAGCAGTACTTC.